These 27 T cell receptor beta chains came from one sample sequenced in a study of Graves' ophthalmopathy and Graves' hyperthyroidism. Amplification of the TCR beta CDR3 regions used RNA transcripts (as template). HTBI primers primed a first-round RT-PCR, and a second-round multiplex PCR followed. Each CDR3 protein is one row after TCRdb ran MiXCR on the multiplex PCR reads. The sample lists more than 300,000 distinct CDR3 sequences, roughly 15% occurring once. Specimen: peripheral blood. The receptors shown here come from an adult woman with stable Graves' hyperthyroidism.

This clonotype has just a few counts. The chain couples TRBV27 to TRBJ2-5, with D possibly TRBD1 on 5 matching bases. Germline CDR1 MNHEY, CDR2 SMNVEV (reference sequence). This CDR3 is 15 amino acids long. V gave up 5 bases and J gave up 5 bases, with 18 bases separating them. The CDR3 sequence is CASSLRGSSGETQYF. The CDR3 DNA is TGTGCCAGCAGTCTAAGGGGAAGTTCTGGGGAGACCCAGTACTTC.

V and J are TRBV28 and TRBJ2-7; 9 nucleotides match TRBD1. With V trimmed by 6 bases and J by 1 base, 7 bases remained unmatched. The CDR3 covers 15 residues. Germline V gene sequence: CDR1 MDHEN, CDR2 SYDVKM. The CDR3 nucleotides read TGTGCCAGCAGAATCGGGACAGGGTGGTCCTACGAGCAGTACTTC. Protein sequence: CASRIGTGWSYEQYF.

As for this clonotype: It is unclear where the CDR3 begins or ends on the DNA, so no DNA is shown, and the CDR3 is as TCRdb lists it. The CDR3: CASSFGSGSYIKYF. V and J are TRBV7-2 and TRBJ2-4; the table assigns TRBD2, which was not confirmed against the DNA. Germline CDR1 reads SGHTA; CDR2 reads FQGNSA. The CDR3 has 14 residues if both end residues are counted.

This clonotype has a count of ten or more. The chain recombines TRBV19 with TRBJ1-6, with D unclear. Germline values: CDR1 LNHDA, CDR2 SQIVND (reference sequence). The CDR3 is made up of 16 amino acids. The germline V and J ends were trimmed by 6 bases and 0 bases, with 12 bases remaining between them. The CDR3 is CASSTGRSSYNSPLHF. CDR3 bases: TGTGCCAGTAGCACCGGACGGAGCTCCTATAATTCACCCCTCCACTTT.

This clonotype appeared many times. The chain recombines TRBV27 with TRBJ2-4; no firm D call. V was clipped by 6 bases and J by 0 bases, with 21 bases between them. The CDR3 extends over 18 amino acids. The V gene's germline CDR1 is MNHEY and CDR2 SMNVEV (reference sequence). In DNA, the CDR3 is TGTGCCAGCAGCCCCGGTCGGGTTAACACAAGAGCCAAAAACATTCAGTACTTC. It specifies CASSPGRVNTRAKNIQYF.

On this clonotype itself: This could be a read error, since a much larger clone is one nucleotide away. The genes are TRBV27 and TRBJ2-5, with 16 positions matching TRBD2. This CDR3 contains 16 residues. CDR1 and CDR2 (germline): MNHEY, SMNVEV (reference sequence). In DNA form, the CDR3 reads TGTGCCAGCACAGGGACTAGCGGGAGGGGTAGGGAGACCCAGGACTTC. Translating it yields CASTGTSGRGRETQDF.

This clonotype has a count of ten or more. The rearrangement links TRBV13 to TRBJ2-5; 7 bases match TRBD2. The length of the CDR3 is 17 residues. V shed 0 bases and J 0 bases; nucleotides not matched to a gene: 7. Germline V gives CDR1 PRHDT, CDR2 FYEKMQ (reference sequence). The DNA of the CDR3 is TGTGCCAGCAGCTTAGGCCGTCGTCTAGCGGACCAAGAGACCCAGTACTTC. Protein product: CASSLGRRLADQETQYF.

This clonotype was detected many times. The chain links TRBV20-1 to TRBJ2-7, with D possibly TRBD2 on 6 matching bases. The CDR3 consists of 13 residues. Per the germline V gene, CDR1 is DFQATT and CDR2 is SNEGSKA (reference sequence). V was clipped by 8 bases and J by 2 bases, with 16 bases between them. CDR3: CSSPSEGPYEQYF. The CDR3, as DNA: TGCAGTTCCCCTTCGGAGGGGCCCTACGAGCAGTACTTC.

In this sample, this clonotype turned up many times. This chain's CDR3 is CASSLISEYGYTF. The CDR3 nucleotides are TGTGCCAGCTCGCTCATCTCAGAGTATGGCTACACCTTC. This rearrangement joins TRBV18 to TRBJ1-2; no reliable D call. V was shortened by 6 bases and J by 5 bases, with 13 bases between the two germline ends. This CDR3 is built from 13 residues. Germline values: CDR1 KGHSH, CDR2 LQKENI.

This clonotype was seen ten or more times. V is TRBV6-1 and J is TRBJ1-5, with a weak D call TRBD1 (5 bases). The germline V gene has CDR1 MNHNS and CDR2 SASEGT. The CDR3 contains 16 residues. Deletions cut 1 base from V and 1 base from J, with 11 bases between. CDR3 DNA: TGTGCCAGCAGTGAAGAGGGACGGACCAGCAATCAGCCCCAGCATTTT. It codes for CASSEEGRTSNQPQHF.

This clonotype has at least ten counts. The gene calls are TRBV6-2 or TRBV6-3 and TRBJ2-7; unclear D gene. Germline-derived CDR1 and CDR2 are MNHEY and SVGEGT. Deletions cut 5 bases from V and 2 bases from J, with 10 bases between. This CDR3 comprises 13 residues. The CDR3 reads CASSLQQPYEQYF. The CDR3 DNA is TGTGCCAGCAGTCTCCAGCAGCCCTACGAGCAGTACTTC.

This sequence joins TRBV30 and TRBJ2-3; D is perhaps TRBD2 (6 bases). V lost 4 bases to trimming and J lost 2 bases, with 10 bases between them. Germline assignment: CDR1 GTSNPN and CDR2 SVGIG (reference sequence). The CDR3 totals 13 residues. CDR3 sequence reads: CAWKGGVTDTQYF. As DNA, the CDR3 is TGTGCCTGGAAAGGAGGGGTCACAGATACGCAGTATTTT.

At least ten counts were recorded for this clonotype. This chain connects TRBV20-1 to TRBJ2-4; D uncertain. The CDR3 extends over 15 amino acids. Germline CDR1 is DFQATT and CDR2 is SNEGSKA (reference sequence). V was cut by 3 bases and J by 0 bases, with 12 bases left in between. The CDR3 reads CSASTLGLAKNIQYF. In DNA, the CDR3 is TGCAGTGCTAGTACTCTTGGCCTAGCCAAAAACATTCAGTACTTC.

The chain uses TRBV7-9 and TRBJ2-7; 11 nucleotides align to TRBD1. The CDR3 contains 14 residues. Germline assignment: CDR1 SEHNR and CDR2 FQNEAQ (reference sequence). The trim removed 5 bases at V and 6 bases at J, leaving 6 bases unmatched. The CDR3 sequence is CASSPGQGEREQYF. CDR3 coding DNA: TGTGCCAGCAGCCCGGGACAGGGGGAGCGCGAGCAGTACTTC.

This clonotype was counted many times. The chain is built from TRBV11-1 and TRBJ1-1; 7 positions agree with TRBD1. Germline values: CDR1 SGHAT, CDR2 FQDESV (reference sequence). Losses at the gene ends were 0 bases for V and 7 bases for J; bases not matched to a gene: 8. This CDR3 contains 15 residues. The CDR3 DNA is TGTGCCAGCAGCTTAGCGGCTCAGGACAGGATTGAAGCTTTCTTT. Translating it yields CASSLAAQDRIEAFF.

This clonotype was counted ten times or more. The chain couples TRBV28 to TRBJ1-2, with D possibly TRBD1 on 6 matching bases. Trimming removed 5 bases from V and 2 bases from J, with 21 bases in between. The CDR3 loop spans 17 amino acids. Germline assignment: CDR1 MDHEN and CDR2 SYDVKM. As DNA, the CDR3 is TGTGCCAGCAGTCTTCCGGGACCGAGGGGGATGAACTATGGCTACACCTTC. It specifies CASSLPGPRGMNYGYTF.

This clonotype was counted at least ten times. The V and J genes are TRBV20-1 and TRBJ1-5; TRBD1 agrees at 10 bases. Per the germline V gene, CDR1 is DFQATT and CDR2 is SNEGSKA (reference sequence). The CDR3 spans 14 residues. Trimming removed 6 bases from V and 2 bases from J; junction bases left unmatched: 4. CDR3 in amino acids: CSAPTGGRNQPQHF. The CDR3 nucleotides read TGCAGTGCCCCGACAGGGGGCCGCAATCAGCCCCAGCATTTT.

At least ten counts were recorded for this clonotype. J is TRBJ1-6 and V is TRBV30, with 7 bases that match TRBD1. Germline lookup yields CDR1 GTSNPN and CDR2 SVGIG (reference sequence). The CDR3 covers 13 residues. Losses at the gene ends were 1 base for V and 9 bases for J; bases not matched to a gene: 3. CDR3 coding DNA: TGTGCCTGGAGTGAGACAGGGATTTCACCCCTCCACTTT. Its translation: CAWSETGISPLHF.

This clonotype showed up many times. The rearrangement links TRBV5-1 to TRBJ2-7, with D perhaps TRBD1 or TRBD2 (5 bases each). The CDR3 is made up of 14 amino acids. With 1 base removed from V and 6 bases from J, the gap between germline ends came to 14 bases. Germline V lookup: CDR1 SGHRS, CDR2 YFSETQ. Written as DNA, the CDR3 is TGCGCCAGCAGCTTGTGGGACCAGGGCGGCGAGCAGTACTTC. It is translated as CASSLWDQGGEQYF.

The J gene is TRBJ2-7, the V gene TRBV27; D may correspond to TRBD1 or TRBD2 (5 bases each). V lost 5 bases, J lost 4 bases, and 15 bases lay in between. Germline loops: CDR1 MNHEY, CDR2 SMNVEV (reference sequence). The CDR3 is 14 amino acids. The CDR3 region has the DNA TGTGCCAGCAGTCCCGGGGCCCGAAGGTACGAGCAGTACTTC. This encodes CASSPGARRYEQYF.

This clonotype was counted at least ten times. CDR3: CASSFFGQGQYSNQPQHF. In nucleotides, the CDR3 is TGTGCCAGCAGCTTTTTCGGACAGGGGCAGTATAGCAATCAGCCCCAGCATTTT. The chain employs TRBV11-1 and TRBJ1-5; 9 bases fit TRBD1. The V and J ends lost 3 bases and 0 bases, in that order; junction bases with no gene match: 9. This CDR3 comprises 18 residues. Looked up from germline, CDR1 is SGHAT and CDR2 is FQDESV (reference sequence).

This clonotype was found a few times. The J gene is TRBJ2-2, the V gene TRBV5-1; D call uncertain. Germline assignment: CDR1 SGHRS and CDR2 YFSETQ. Trimming cost V 4 bases and J 3 bases, with 10 bases left between them. The CDR3 is 14 amino acids. The CDR3 reads CASSVADHTGELFF. The CDR3 DNA reads TGCGCCAGCAGCGTGGCGGATCACACCGGGGAGCTGTTTTTT.

This chain links TRBV6-2 or TRBV6-3 with TRBJ2-7; TRBD2 matches at 13 bases. V was pared by 0 bases and J by 3 bases, with 8 bases of the junction left unmatched. Germline values: CDR1 MNHEY, CDR2 SVGEGT. This CDR3 region has 18 residues. This CDR3 is CASSYSPRGLAGDYEQYF. CDR3 DNA sequence: TGTGCCAGCAGTTACTCTCCCCGAGGACTAGCGGGAGACTACGAGCAGTACTTC.

The chain carries TRBV10-1 and TRBJ2-2; 8 bases fit TRBD1. Trimming took 6 bases from V and 7 from J; bases not matched to a gene: 7. Germline V gives CDR1 WNHNN, CDR2 SYGVQD (reference sequence). There are 14 residues in the CDR3. This CDR3 reads CASSQGALGGELFF. The CDR3 DNA follows: TGCGCCAGCAGCCAGGGGGCCTTGGGCGGGGAGCTGTTTTTT.

This clonotype occurred many times. V gene TRBV19 combines with J gene TRBJ1-5; D is unresolved. The germline gives CDR1 LNHDA, CDR2 SQIVND (reference sequence). The CDR3 spans 15 residues. The germline V and J ends were trimmed by 3 bases and 3 bases, with 12 bases remaining between them. The CDR3 region has the DNA TGTGCCAGTAGTATTGGGAGGGTACCCAATCAGCCCCAGCATTTT. This gives the protein CASSIGRVPNQPQHF. Combining the CDR3 with reference TRBV19 and TRBJ1-5 gives the whole variable domain DGGITQSPKYLFRKEGQNVTLSCEQNLNHDAMYWYRQDPGQGLRLIYYSQIVNDFQKGDIAEGYSVSREKKESFPLTVTSAQKNPTAFYLCASSIGRVPNQPQHFGDGTRLSIL.

This clonotype was counted only a few times. V and J are TRBV28 and TRBJ2-7; 11 bases are shared with TRBD2. The V and J ends lost 6 bases and 7 bases, in that order; junction bases with no gene match: 11. CDR3 length: 15 amino acids. Germline V gene lookup returns CDR1 MDHEN and CDR2 SYDVKM. In DNA, the CDR3 is TGTGCCAGCAGGGTTAGCGGGAGGGCCTGGTTGGAGCAGTACTTC. The encoded protein is CASRVSGRAWLEQYF.

There are many counts of this clonotype. The gene calls are TRBV19 and TRBJ2-6; perhaps TRBD2 as D (5 bases). V lost 5 bases and J lost 0, with 8 bases in between. Per germline, CDR1 LNHDA and CDR2 SQIVND (reference sequence). The CDR3 loop spans 15 amino acids. The CDR3 DNA reads TGTGCCAGTAGTCGGAGGAACTCTGGGGCCAACGTCCTGACTTTC. Its protein product is CASSRRNSGANVLTF. The variable domain in full, completed from reference TRBV19 and TRBJ2-6, reads DGGITQSPKYLFRKEGQNVTLSCEQNLNHDAMYWYRQDPGQGLRLIYYSQIVNDFQKGDIAEGYSVSREKKESFPLTVTSAQKNPTAFYLCASSRRNSGANVLTFGAGSRLTVL.